This T cell receptor (beta chain) was profiled in a study of circulating and synovial CD4+ cells in juvenile arthritis. General study findings and limits: Circulating pathogenic-like lymphocytes shared a substantially higher fraction of CDR3 sequences with synovium than bulk blood. Bulk blood CD4 repertoires were more diverse than these. T cell genome counts differed by at least an order of magnitude between CPL and CD4 samples.

As regards this clone: Its target is unknown.

Assay: immunoSEQ multiplex PCR; the TCRdb copy retains only in-frame clones and omits some. The sample carries around 32,000 clones, roughly 93% recorded once. The junction had 5 bases not matched to a gene; V was cut back by 2 bases and J by 5 bases. Germline V gene data show CDR1 as SGHNT and CDR2 as YYREEE (reference sequence). The CDR3 runs to 15 residues. Sequenced material: CD4+ T cells from blood. The chain combines TRBV5-4 with TRBJ2-3, with 10 bases matching TRBD2. The sequence derives from a human donor with juvenile idiopathic arthritis. The CDR3 DNA sequence: TGTGCCAGCAGCTTAGCGGGAGGGCCGGTAGATACGCAGTATTTT. This gives the protein CASSLAGGPVDTQYF.